This is a list of T cell receptor beta chains from one sample in a study of identical twins. TCRdb processed the 5' RACE reads anew with MiXCR; each CDR3 protein has one entry. This table holds just under 550,000 distinct CDR3 sequences, nearly 15% found once. These sequences were also reported in another study, on yellow fever vaccine responses in identical twins.

Sample: CD4+ T cells sorted from blood. All receptors come from a woman aged 18-30 years in good health. Each CDR3 is given with its conserved first and last residue. Fields, in order: V gene, CDR3 protein.

>TRBV12-3/TRBV12-4
CASSLTREAFF
>TRBV5-1
CASSLGGPGQGYTF
>TRBV2
CASSGDGHNEQFF
>TRBV11-2
CASSFVEGLVDTDTQYF
>TRBV20-1
CSASASGRYNEQFF
>TRBV4-1
CASSPKALREGRFNEQFF
>TRBV7-8
CASSFRSGRRDNEQFF
>TRBV3-1
CAISHGLAGVTNTGELFF
>TRBV20-1
CSARVRGQGNTGELFF
>TRBV20-1
CSARKGEAAEAFF
>TRBV10-3
CAISGYAQETQYF
>TRBV28
CASSSQGKTEAFF
>TRBV5-1
CASSWDLLAGVPYNEQFF
>TRBV7-2
CASSLAWGKSGGYTF
>TRBV12-3/TRBV12-4
CASKTGTGANTEAFF
>TRBV2
CASSEQEETQYF
>TRBV18
CASSPGQINYGYTF
>TRBV20-1
CSARGVGGVTDTQYF
>TRBV5-1
CASSLDLGQGSGYTF
>TRBV12-3/TRBV12-4
CASSLAGQGSYGYTF
>TRBV5-1
CASSLAVLGSGRTGELFF
>TRBV6-5
CASSYGRSTGELFF
>TRBV20-1
CSASWAGANTEAFF
>TRBV27
CASSPSAGIYEQYF
>TRBV7-2
CASSRGLRNEQFF
>TRBV24-1
CATSDPGDRGYNEQFF